The clone carrying this T cell receptor beta chain was seen once. Data came from immunoSEQ multiplex PCR; TCRdb stores just in-frame clones and leaves some out. Of about 110,000 clones in the sample, 84% were seen once. This sample is drawn from a study of blood T cell repertoires in COVID-19. Study-level background: PBMCs, B-cell-depleted T cells, or T cells were the source of the cDNA or gDNA that made up the material.

The V gene's germline CDR1 is LGHDT and CDR2 YNNKEL (reference sequence). The CDR3 is 16 residues long. The ends were cut back, 1 base at V and 5 bases at J, with 12 bases in the middle. This receptor was taken from a woman aged 80 or over with active or convalescent COVID-19. V usage is TRBV3-1 (or the pseudogene TRBV3-2) and J usage is TRBJ1-6; D remains unclear. Input material: peripheral blood. CDR3 DNA sequence: TGTGCCAGCAGCCAAGGGGAGGGTAGTAATAATTCACCCCTCCACTTT. Encoded protein: CASSQGEGSNNSPLHF.